This TCR beta chain was sequenced for a study of T-cell reconstitution after alpha-beta-depleted transplantation in children. Points from the study as a whole: Two months or so post-transplant, alpha-beta T cells reportedly derived from several hundred expanded graft clones. By one year post-transplant, T-cell counts and diversity largely arose from T cells that were newly produced. Some patients showed high day-60 TCRbeta diversity, which derived from surviving recipient T cells and thymic progenitors.

It was with unique molecular identifiers that the TCRbeta library was prepared. TCRdb re-derived calls from the PCR reads in MiXCR, one entry per CDR3 protein. The sample has about 170,000 distinct CDR3 sequences, around 10% seen once; the top ten hold approximately 13%. This clonotype was picked up many times. As yet, its antigen is unknown. The CDR3 spans 15 residues. V was trimmed by 4 bases and J by 1 base, leaving 13 bases between them. The germline V gene has CDR1 SQVTM and CDR2 ANQGSEA. The chain uses TRBV29-1 and TRBJ1-4, with D possibly TRBD1 on 5 matching bases. Sequencing used PBMCs, obtained before TCRalphabeta/CD19-depleted stem cell transplant. This receptor was identified in a boy younger than 10 with acute myeloid leukemia, due to receive a stem cell transplant. In nucleotides, the CDR3 is TGCAGCGTTGTGCCGGGGGATCAAACTAATGAAAAACTGTTTTTT. Encoded protein: CSVVPGDQTNEKLFF.